The subject of this entry is one T cell receptor beta chain. This entry belongs to a study of shared clonotypes between healthy human individuals. Per the germline V gene, CDR1 is SGHVS and CDR2 is FQNEAQ. V lost 9 bases and J 1 base, leaving 14 bases between the germline ends. CDR3 length: 14 residues. Data came from immunoSEQ multiplex PCR; TCRdb stores just in-frame clones and leaves some out. The sample gives 490,000 or so clones, 70% to 80% of which show up once; approximately 12% is in the top ten. The chain combines TRBV7-8 with TRBJ2-3; TRBD2 is a possible D gene (6 bases). The TCR was taken from a middle-aged woman in good health. Some clones in this sample may be carry-over from other donors' samples. The material sequenced was PBMCs. The CDR3, as DNA: TGTGCCAGTGGAGGGGTTGCTGGCACAGATACGCAGTATTTT. This translates into CASGGVAGTDTQYF.